These 5 T cell receptor beta chains were all obtained from the same sample, sequenced in a study of blood T cell repertoires in COVID-19. Assay used: immunoSEQ multiplex PCR; TCRdb lists only in-frame clones, some missing. The table has 95,000 to 120,000 clones, about nine tenths seen once. The sample comprised peripheral blood. Receptors originate from a woman in her forties or fifties with acute or convalescent COVID-19.

CDR3 in DNA: TGTGCCAGCAGCGTAGGGCTAGCGGGAGTCTATGAGCAGTTCTTC. Its translation is CASSVGLAGVYEQFF. The chain joins TRBV9 to TRBJ2-1; 10 bases agree with TRBD2. The V gene's germline CDR1 is SGDLS and CDR2 YYNGEE. V trimming: 0 bases; J trimming: 8 bases; junction bases outside the gene matches: 5. This CDR3 spans 15 amino acids.

The V and J genes are TRBV6-5 and TRBJ1-5, with D possibly being TRBD1 (5 bases). The CDR3 is 14 residues long. The V and J ends lost 5 bases and 5 bases respectively, with 13 bases between them. CDR1 and CDR2 from the germline V gene are MNHEY and SVGAGI. The chain's CDR3 is CASSPRGGDQPQHF. The CDR3 bases are TGTGCCAGCAGTCCCCGGGGGGGAGATCAGCCCCAGCATTTT.

The CDR3 DNA follows: TGTGCCAGCAGCTTAGAGGCAGGGGAGAAAAGCTACACCTTC. Encoded protein: CASSLEAGEKSYTF. The gene calls are TRBV7-2 and TRBJ1-2; perhaps TRBD1 as D (6 bases). Trimming cost V 1 base and J 9 bases, with 15 bases left between them. This CDR3 contains 14 residues. CDR1 is SGHTA, CDR2 FQGNSA, per germline. The full variable domain, completed using reference TRBV7-2 and TRBJ1-2, is GAGVSQSPSNKVTEKGKDVELRCDPISGHTALYWYRQSLGQGLEFLIYFQGNSAPDKSGLPSDRFSAERTGGSVSTLTIQRTQQEDSAVYLCASSLEAGEKSYTFGSGTRLTVV.

This clone appeared a single time. This sequence joins TRBV5-1 and TRBJ2-5; 7 bases match TRBD2. CDR3 length equals 15 residues. Looked up from germline, CDR1 is SGHRS and CDR2 is YFSETQ. V gave up 4 bases and J gave up 5 bases; unmatched junction bases: 11. CDR3 coding DNA: TGCGCCAGCAGCCGCGGGACTACTATGGGGGAGACCCAGTACTTC. Translated: CASSRGTTMGETQYF.

The chain carries TRBV12-3 or TRBV12-4 and TRBJ2-1, with D perhaps TRBD2 (6 bases). Deletions cut 4 bases from V and 4 bases from J, with 8 bases between. The CDR3 length is 13 residues. As DNA, the CDR3 is TGTGCCAGCAGTTCTGGGAGGTACAATGAGCAGTTCTTC. Translated: CASSSGRYNEQFF.